This TCR beta chain was identified in a study of human T cells and chemical hapten exposure. Study details: Alopecia areata, totalis or universalis affected patients who were mostly female.

Individual cDNA molecules had unique molecular identifiers attached to them by the library. TCRdb reanalysed the RACE reads using MiXCR and keeps one entry per CDR3 protein. Of over 65,000 distinct CDR3 sequences listed, about 11% are singletons. Noted time point: patch test 1, 2 weeks after DPC sensitization. Treatment reported: therapeutic diphenylcyclopropenone sensitization with weekly scalp DPC. This clonotype was found a few times. The specimen comprised whole blood, sampled in connection with sensitization to the hapten diphenylcyclopropenone (DPC). The sequence was collected from a woman in her 50s with alopecia areata. Some clones in this sample may be carry-over from other donors' samples.

CDR3 DNA sequence: TGTGCCAGCAGTTACGATCGAAATTCACCCCTCCACTTT. Translation gives CASSYDRNSPLHF. The rearrangement joins TRBV6-5 to TRBJ1-6; the D is unclear. Looked up from germline, CDR1 is MNHEY and CDR2 is SVGAGI. Trimming pared 2 bases from V and 7 bases from J, leaving 6 bases between. The CDR3 runs to 13 residues.